This T cell receptor beta chain appears in the sequencing data of a study of T cell responses to AZD1222 COVID-19 vaccine. Study-wide results and caveats: A reported finding is that nearly half of spike-specific TCRs target unmutated variant regions.

From germline, CDR1 is MNHEY and CDR2 SVGEGT. The CDR3 runs to 12 residues. V was cut by 2 bases and J by 5 bases, with 6 bases left in between. As for this clone: The antigen is unknown.

Repertoires were generated with immunoSEQ multiplex PCR, while TCRdb's copy carries only in-frame clones and drops some. The sample has about 72,000 clones; about nine tenths are singletons. The TCR originated in an adult who received the AZD1222 COVID-19 vaccine. Sample: peripheral blood, taken 28 days after the second AZD1222 dose. The rearrangement links TRBV6-2 or TRBV6-3 to TRBJ1-2; D call uncertain. CDR3 amino acids: CASSYGQYGYTF. The CDR3 DNA reads as TGTGCCAGCAGTTACGGGCAGTATGGCTACACCTTC.